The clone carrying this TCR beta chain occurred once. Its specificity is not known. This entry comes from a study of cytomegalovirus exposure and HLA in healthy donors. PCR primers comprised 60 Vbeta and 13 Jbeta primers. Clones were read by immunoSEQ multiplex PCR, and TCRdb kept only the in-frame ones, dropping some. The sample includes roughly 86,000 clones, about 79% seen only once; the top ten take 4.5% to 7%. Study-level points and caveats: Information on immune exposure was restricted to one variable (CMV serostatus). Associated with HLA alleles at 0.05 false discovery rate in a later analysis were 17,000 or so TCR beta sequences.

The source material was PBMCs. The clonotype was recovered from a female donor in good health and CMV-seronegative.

For the CDR3, the DNA is TGCGCCAGCAGCGAAGAGGGGGCGGGCGGAGAGACCCAGTACTTC. Translating gives CASSEEGAGGETQYF. The gene calls are TRBV10-2 and TRBJ2-5; TRBD1 aligns across 7 bases. V was clipped by 6 bases and J by 4 bases; unmatched bases: 11. The length of the CDR3 is 15 residues. Germline V gene data show CDR1 as WSHSY and CDR2 as SAAADI.